The rows below give T cell receptor beta chains drawn from one sample of a study of blood T cell repertoires in COVID-19. The data were produced by immunoSEQ multiplex PCR, yet TCRdb's version contains in-frame clones alone and is incomplete. The table has around 290,000 clones, roughly 90% seen once. Specimen: peripheral blood. The receptors come from a woman aged 70-85 years with COVID-19, enrolled during active disease. The CDR3 runs from the conserved cysteine through the conserved F or W. The D gene is left open where the match is weak. Clone size, where shown, is once, few, many, or a class for clones that have expanded.

clone size,J gene,D gene,V gene,CDR3 DNA,CDR3 protein
NA,TRBJ1-3,NA,TRBV28,TGTGCCAGCAATAAACAGGGAGCTGGAAACACCATATATTTT,CASNKQGAGNTIYF
NA,TRBJ2-2,TRBD2,TRBV13,TGTGCCACCGTGAGCCCGGGAGGTCCTAACGGGGAGCTGTTTTTT,CATVSPGGPNGELFF
NA,TRBJ1-1,NA,TRBV11-2,TGTGCCAGCAGCCCCACATACGCTGAAGCTTTCTTT,CASSPTYAEAFF
once,TRBJ1-2,TRBD1,TRBV5-1,TGCGCCAGCAGCACAGTGGGACAGGGCTATGGCTACACCTTC,CASSTVGQGYGYTF
NA,TRBJ1-6,NA,TRBV6-5,TGTGCCAGCAAAAACGGGGGAGCAGCCCACTTT,CASKNGGAAHF
NA,TRBJ2-7,TRBD2,TRBV5-6,TGTGCCAGCAGCTCCCCCGGGACTAGCATCCACGAGCAGTACTTC,CASSSPGTSIHEQYF
once,TRBJ2-7,TRBD1,TRBV13,TGTGCCAGCAGCACCGGGACAGGGACCTACGAGCAGTACTTC,CASSTGTGTYEQYF
NA,TRBJ2-5,TRBD1,TRBV5-1,TGCGCCAGTAAGACAGGGACCCAAGAGACCCAGTACTTC,CASKTGTQETQYF
NA,TRBJ2-1,TRBD2,TRBV10-3,TGTGCCATCACTCGGACTAGCGGGGGATACAATGAGCAGTTCTTC,CAITRTSGGYNEQFF
NA,TRBJ2-1,TRBD2,TRBV28,TGTGCCAGCAGTCTGGCTAGCGGGGGTCGCAATGAGCAGTTCTTC,CASSLASGGRNEQFF
NA,TRBJ2-3,NA,TRBV3-1/TRBV3-2,TGTGCCAGCAGCCGGGCCTCGAACACAGATACGCAGTATTTT,CASSRASNTDTQYF
NA,TRBJ2-7,NA,TRBV9,TGTGCCAGCAGCGTAGATCCAGGTTCCTACGAGCAGTACTTC,CASSVDPGSYEQYF
NA,TRBJ2-2,TRBD2,TRBV7-9,TGTGCCAGCAGCTCTACTAGCGGGGGGGCCAGCACCGGGGAGCTGTTTTTT,CASSSTSGGASTGELFF
once,TRBJ2-7,TRBD2,TRBV9,TGTGCCAGCAGCCCCCAGCGGGGCGGTTGGGACGAGCAGTACTTC,CASSPQRGGWDEQYF
NA,TRBJ2-7,NA,TRBV2,TGTGCCAGCAGTGAGAGGGGGGGCGGATATCGCGAGCAGTACTTC,CASSERGGGYREQYF
NA,TRBJ1-2,NA,TRBV19,TGTGCCAGTAGTATAGGGGCCCGCTATGGCTACACCTTC,CASSIGARYGYTF
NA,TRBJ2-5,TRBD1,TRBV24-1,TGTGCCACCAGTGATACCCGGGACAGCACCCTCCCTTTAGAGGCCCAGTACTTC,CATSDTRDSTLPLEAQYF
NA,TRBJ1-6,TRBD1,TRBV27,TGTGCCAGCGGGACAGCCTCCTATAATTCACCCCTCCACTTT,CASGTASYNSPLHF
NA,TRBJ1-1,NA,TRBV6-5,TGTGCCAGCAGTTGGGGCCGAGGAGGGGTGGACACTGAAGCTTTCTTT,CASSWGRGGVDTEAFF
NA,TRBJ2-1,NA,TRBV7-2,TGTGCCAGCAGCTTATACGGGGGTGACAATGAGCAGTTCTTC,CASSLYGGDNEQFF
NA,TRBJ1-2,TRBD1,TRBV28,TGTGCCAGCAGCCCCGACAGGGACTATGGCTACACCTTC,CASSPDRDYGYTF
NA,TRBJ2-2,TRBD1,TRBV5-1,TGCGCCAGCAGCTCGGGACAGACGAACACCGGGGAGCTGTTTTTT,CASSSGQTNTGELFF
NA,TRBJ2-3,NA,TRBV5-4,TGTGCCAGCAGCTTGAAGGGGACTAGCACAGATACGCAGTATTTT,CASSLKGTSTDTQYF
NA,TRBJ1-2,NA,TRBV15,TGTGCCACCAGCAGAGATTACGGTGGCTACACCTTC,CATSRDYGGYTF
NA,TRBJ2-1,NA,TRBV11-2,TGTGCCAGCAGCCCTCGGGACTTTTTGTACAATGAGCAGTTCTTC,CASSPRDFLYNEQFF
NA,TRBJ2-1,NA,TRBV2,TGTGCCAGCAGTGTCCGGGATGAGCAGTTCTTC,CASSVRDEQFF
NA,TRBJ2-2,TRBD2,TRBV9,TGTGCCAGCAGCTTCAGCCAGCGGGGAGGCACCGGGGAGCTGTTTTTT,CASSFSQRGGTGELFF
NA,TRBJ2-2,NA,TRBV4-2,TGTGCCAGCAGCCTGGGGCCCGGGGAGCTGTTTTTT,CASSLGPGELFF
NA,TRBJ1-5,NA,TRBV2,TGTGCCAGCAGTGGACAGGTTCTGGGTCAGCCCCAGCATTTT,CASSGQVLGQPQHF
NA,TRBJ2-7,NA,TRBV5-1,TGCGCCAGCAGCTTACAGGGGACTTACGAGCAGTACTTC,CASSLQGTYEQYF
NA,TRBJ1-2,NA,TRBV6-5,TGTGCCAGCAGTTACGGTTCTGCGAGGGATGGCTACACCTTC,CASSYGSARDGYTF
NA,TRBJ1-4,TRBD1,TRBV2,TGTGCCAGCAGTGATTTAGGGGGCGCGGGAAAACTGTTTTTT,CASSDLGGAGKLFF
many,TRBJ1-4,TRBD1,TRBV6-5,TGTGCCAGCAGTTCCGGGACAGGGGACGAAAAACTGTTTTTT,CASSSGTGDEKLFF
NA,TRBJ1-5,NA,TRBV24-1,TGTGCCACCAGTGTGTCAGGGGCTAGCAATCAGCCCCAGCATTTT,CATSVSGASNQPQHF
NA,TRBJ2-5,TRBD2,TRBV7-6,TGTGCCAGCAGCTTAATCCCTAGCGGGGGTGTCCAAGAGACCCAGTACTTC,CASSLIPSGGVQETQYF
NA,TRBJ1-2,TRBD1,TRBV27,TGTGCCAGCACGGACAGGGCACATGGCTACACCTTC,CASTDRAHGYTF
NA,TRBJ1-2,TRBD1,TRBV2,TGTGCCAGCAGTGACAGGGGGCTTCTTTGGTATGGCTACACCTTC,CASSDRGLLWYGYTF
NA,TRBJ2-2,NA,TRBV3-1/TRBV3-2,TGTGCCAGCAGCCCCCGGACTGCGAATACCGGGGAGCTGTTTTTT,CASSPRTANTGELFF
NA,TRBJ1-1,TRBD1,TRBV20-1,TGCAGTGCTAGTGGGGACAGTGAAGTCGAGGACATGAACACTGAAGCTTTCTTT,CSASGDSEVEDMNTEAFF
few,TRBJ1-2,TRBD1,TRBV19,TGTGCCAGTAGTATGGACAGGGCCCGGTATGGCTACACCTTC,CASSMDRARYGYTF
NA,TRBJ1-1,NA,TRBV9,TGTGCCAGCAGCGTAGGAGGTGTGGGTGGCGCTGAAGCTTTCTTT,CASSVGGVGGAEAFF
NA,TRBJ2-1,NA,TRBV4-1,TGCGCCAGCAGCCTCCTTAGCCATGAGCAGTTCTTC,CASSLLSHEQFF
NA,TRBJ2-1,TRBD1,TRBV29-1,TGCAGCGTTCTTGGGACAGGGGCTGCCAATGAGCAGTTCTTC,CSVLGTGAANEQFF
NA,TRBJ2-3,TRBD1,TRBV6-2/TRBV6-3,TGTGCCAGCAGTTATGAGGACAGGGGTGGAGATACGCAGTATTTT,CASSYEDRGGDTQYF
NA,TRBJ1-2,NA,TRBV9,TGTGCCAGCAGCGTAGGCGGTCAGGAGGGCTATGGCTACACCTTC,CASSVGGQEGYGYTF
NA,TRBJ2-5,NA,TRBV5-1,TGCGCCAGCAGCACGGCGGGGGCCCGCGGGGAGACCCAGTACTTC,CASSTAGARGETQYF